This T cell receptor beta chain was sequenced for a study of beta chain features in type 1 diabetes. Study-level results: PCR, the amplification step, might favor shorter templates, equally in patients and controls. More deletions and fewer insertions at VDJ junctions were seen in type 1 diabetes patients.

About this clone: Antigen specificity is unknown.

The CDR3 spans 15 residues. Per the germline V gene, CDR1 is MGHRA and CDR2 is YSYEKL. V lost 4 bases and J lost 2, with 14 bases in between. What was sequenced were expressed TCRB transcripts, since all of the isolated RNA had been reverse transcribed. Generated by immunoSEQ multiplex PCR, the TCRdb table keeps only in-frame clones and is missing some. Here the sample spans 250,000 to 300,000 clones, roughly 8% being singletons. This chain links TRBV4-1 with TRBJ2-5; tentative D call: TRBD2 (5 bases). The sample taken for sequencing was central memory CD4+ T cells from blood. The source of this sequence is a woman aged 18-29 years in good health. Here the CDR3 reads CASSPAGVGQETQYF. The DNA for the CDR3 is TGCGCCAGCAGCCCAGCCGGGGTGGGGCAAGAGACCCAGTACTTC.